This T cell receptor beta chain was found in a study of a mutant IDH1 vaccine in newly diagnosed glioma. On this clone: Antigen: not known.

Clones were sequenced by immunoSEQ multiplex PCR, and TCRdb holds only the in-frame ones, with some missing. This table holds some 50,000 clones, about 88% found once. The time point: week 47, end of study. It was 300 ug of mutant IDH1 20-mer peptide that made up each vaccine dose, given with topical imiquimod. V trimming: 4 bases; J trimming: 1 base; junction bases outside the gene matches: 4. Germline assignment: CDR1 SGDLS and CDR2 YYNGEE. This CDR3 is built from 14 residues. This chain connects TRBV9 to TRBJ2-5; 7 bases fit TRBD1. The starting material was PBMCs, obtained from a glioma patient whose treatment included an IDH1 peptide vaccine. The sequence was obtained from a woman under 40 with glioma. Some clones in this sample may be carry-over from other donors' samples. This CDR3 is CASSPGTAQETQYF. CDR3 DNA sequence: TGTGCCAGCAGCCCCGGGACAGCCCAAGAGACCCAGTACTTC.